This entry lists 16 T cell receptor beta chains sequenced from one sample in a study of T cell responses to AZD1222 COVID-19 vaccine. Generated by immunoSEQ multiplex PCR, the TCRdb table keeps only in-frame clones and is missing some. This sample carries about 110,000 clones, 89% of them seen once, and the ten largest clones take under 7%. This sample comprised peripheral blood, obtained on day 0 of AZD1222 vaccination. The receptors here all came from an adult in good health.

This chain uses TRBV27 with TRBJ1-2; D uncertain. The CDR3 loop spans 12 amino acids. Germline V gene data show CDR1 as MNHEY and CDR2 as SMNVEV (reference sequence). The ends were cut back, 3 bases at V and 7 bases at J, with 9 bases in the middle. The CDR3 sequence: CASSLGEGGYTF. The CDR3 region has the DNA TGTGCCAGCAGTTTGGGTGAGGGTGGCTACACCTTC.

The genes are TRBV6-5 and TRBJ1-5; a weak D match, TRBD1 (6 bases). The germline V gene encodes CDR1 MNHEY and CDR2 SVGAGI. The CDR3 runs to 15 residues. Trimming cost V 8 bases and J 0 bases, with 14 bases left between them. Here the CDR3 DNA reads TGTGCCAGCCGTACCCAGGGGAATAGCAATCAGCCCCAGCATTTT. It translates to CASRTQGNSNQPQHF.

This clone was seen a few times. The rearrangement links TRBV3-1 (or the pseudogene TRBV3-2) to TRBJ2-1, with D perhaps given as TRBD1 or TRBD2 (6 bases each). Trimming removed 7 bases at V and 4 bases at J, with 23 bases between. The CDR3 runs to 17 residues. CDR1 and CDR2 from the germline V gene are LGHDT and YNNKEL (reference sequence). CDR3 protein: CASNPGAEGEVYNEQFF. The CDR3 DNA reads TGTGCCAGCAACCCGGGGGCTGAGGGAGAGGTTTACAATGAGCAGTTCTTC.

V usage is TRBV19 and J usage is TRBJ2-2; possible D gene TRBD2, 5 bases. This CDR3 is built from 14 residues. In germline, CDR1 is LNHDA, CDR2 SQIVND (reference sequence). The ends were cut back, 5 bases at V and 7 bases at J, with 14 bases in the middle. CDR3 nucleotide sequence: TGTGCCAGTAGTCCGGGGATCTTAAACGGGGAGCTGTTTTTT. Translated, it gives CASSPGILNGELFF.

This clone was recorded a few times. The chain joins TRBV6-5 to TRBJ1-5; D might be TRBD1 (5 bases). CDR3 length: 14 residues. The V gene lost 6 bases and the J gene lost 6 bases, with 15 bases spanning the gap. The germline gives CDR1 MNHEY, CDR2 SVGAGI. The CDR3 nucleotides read TGTGCCAGCAGGGGGGGGACGGCGATTCAGCCCCAGCATTTT. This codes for CASRGGTAIQPQHF.

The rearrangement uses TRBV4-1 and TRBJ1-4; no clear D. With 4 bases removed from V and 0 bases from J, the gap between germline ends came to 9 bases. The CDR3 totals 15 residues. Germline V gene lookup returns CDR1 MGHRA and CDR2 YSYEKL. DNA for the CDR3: TGCGCCAGCAGCCTCCTAGTTGCAACTAATGAAAAACTGTTTTTT. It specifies CASSLLVATNEKLFF.

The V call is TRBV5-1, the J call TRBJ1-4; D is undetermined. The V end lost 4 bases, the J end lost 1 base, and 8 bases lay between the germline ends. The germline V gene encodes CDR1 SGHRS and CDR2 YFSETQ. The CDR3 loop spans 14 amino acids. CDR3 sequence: CASSRSRTNEKLFF. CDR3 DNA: TGCGCCAGCAGCCGCAGCAGAACTAATGAAAAACTGTTTTTT.

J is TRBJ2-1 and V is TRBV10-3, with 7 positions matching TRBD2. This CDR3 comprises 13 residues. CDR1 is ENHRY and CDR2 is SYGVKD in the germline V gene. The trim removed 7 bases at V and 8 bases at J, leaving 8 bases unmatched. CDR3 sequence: CAITPRGEDEQFF. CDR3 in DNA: TGTGCCATCACCCCCCGGGGGGAGGATGAGCAGTTCTTC.

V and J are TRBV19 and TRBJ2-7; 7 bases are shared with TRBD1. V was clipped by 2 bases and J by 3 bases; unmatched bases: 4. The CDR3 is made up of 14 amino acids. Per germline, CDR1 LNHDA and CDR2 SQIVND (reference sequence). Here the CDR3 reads CASSILGQHYEQYF. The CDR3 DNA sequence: TGTGCCAGTAGTATACTGGGACAGCACTACGAGCAGTACTTC.

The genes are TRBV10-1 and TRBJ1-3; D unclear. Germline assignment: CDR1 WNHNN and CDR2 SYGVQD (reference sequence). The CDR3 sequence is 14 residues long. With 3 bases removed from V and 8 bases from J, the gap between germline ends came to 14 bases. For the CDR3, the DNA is TGCGCCAGCAGTGAAGGCCCAGGAGGGTACACCATATATTTT. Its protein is CASSEGPGGYTIYF.

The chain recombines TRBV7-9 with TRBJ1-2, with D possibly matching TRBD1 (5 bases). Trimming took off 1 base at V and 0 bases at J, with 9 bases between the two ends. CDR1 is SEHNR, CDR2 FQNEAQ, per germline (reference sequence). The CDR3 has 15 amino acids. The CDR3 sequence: CASSLDGTPNYGYTF. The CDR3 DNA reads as TGTGCCAGCAGCTTAGACGGGACCCCTAACTATGGCTACACCTTC.

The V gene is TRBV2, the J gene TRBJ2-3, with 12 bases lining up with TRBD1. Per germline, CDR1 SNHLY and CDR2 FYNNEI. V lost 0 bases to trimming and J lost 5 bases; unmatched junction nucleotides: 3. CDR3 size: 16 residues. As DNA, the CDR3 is TGTGCCAGCAGTGAAGCCGGGACAGGGGGCCTAGATACGCAGTATTTT. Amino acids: CASSEAGTGGLDTQYF.

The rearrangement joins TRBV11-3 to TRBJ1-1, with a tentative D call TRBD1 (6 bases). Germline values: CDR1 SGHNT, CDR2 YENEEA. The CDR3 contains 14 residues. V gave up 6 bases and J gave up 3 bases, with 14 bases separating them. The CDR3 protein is CASSNTGSDTEAFF. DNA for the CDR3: TGTGCCAGCAGTAACACAGGGTCTGACACTGAAGCTTTCTTT.

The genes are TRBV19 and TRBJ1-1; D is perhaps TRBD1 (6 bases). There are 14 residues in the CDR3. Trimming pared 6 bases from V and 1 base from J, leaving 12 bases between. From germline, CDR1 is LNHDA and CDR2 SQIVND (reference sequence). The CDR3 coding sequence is TGTGCCAGTAGAGGATTACAGGGGAACACTGAAGCTTTCTTT. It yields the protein CASRGLQGNTEAFF.

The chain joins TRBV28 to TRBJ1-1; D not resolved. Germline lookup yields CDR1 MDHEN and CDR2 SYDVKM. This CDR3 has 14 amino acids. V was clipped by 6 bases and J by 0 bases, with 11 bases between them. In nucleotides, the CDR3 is TGTGCCAGCAGGGCACCCTACATGAACACTGAAGCTTTCTTT. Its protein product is CASRAPYMNTEAFF.

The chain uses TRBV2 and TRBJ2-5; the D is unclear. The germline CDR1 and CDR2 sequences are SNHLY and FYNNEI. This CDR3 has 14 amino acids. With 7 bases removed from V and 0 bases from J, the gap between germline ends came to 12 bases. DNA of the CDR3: TGTGCCAGCATGGGGATGCAGTACCAAGAGACCCAGTACTTC. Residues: CASMGMQYQETQYF.